The present T cell receptor (beta chain) was sequenced within a study of shared clonotypes between healthy human individuals. Findings and limits, study-wide: Despite large depth, rarefaction showed incomplete sorted-subset sequencing. Compared with memory subsets, naive subsets generally had larger estimated richness.

The method was immunoSEQ multiplex PCR; TCRdb's version includes in-frame clones alone and lacks a portion of them. The repertoire holds about 380,000 clones, just over 95% seen once, with approximately 0.3% in the top ten. Nashville, Tennessee was home to all donors, each a Caucasian adult. About this clone itself: What it recognizes is unknown.

The V gene's germline CDR1 is MDHEN and CDR2 SYDVKM. This CDR3 has 15 residues. V lost 5 bases and J lost 8, with 21 bases in between. The source is a man aged 25-40 years in good health. This chain links TRBV28 with TRBJ1-1; possible D gene TRBD1, 5 bases. Source material: memory CD8+ T cells sorted from blood. Subset reported: CD45RO+ cells pooled with CCR7-negative TemRA cells. The CDR3 DNA follows: TGTGCCAGCAGTCCTTTAGGGGAGGTCCGAATAGAAGCTTTCTTT. It is translated as CASSPLGEVRIEAFF.